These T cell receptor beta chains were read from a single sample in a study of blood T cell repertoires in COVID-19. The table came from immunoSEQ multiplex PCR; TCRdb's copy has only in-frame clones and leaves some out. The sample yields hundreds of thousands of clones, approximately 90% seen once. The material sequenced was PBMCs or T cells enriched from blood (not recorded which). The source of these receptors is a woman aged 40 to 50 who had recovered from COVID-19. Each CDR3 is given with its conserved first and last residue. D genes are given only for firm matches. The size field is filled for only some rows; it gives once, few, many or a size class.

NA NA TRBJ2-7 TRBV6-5 CASSTGTGSYEQYF TGTGCCAGCAGTACAGGGACGGGGTCCTACGAGCAGTACTTC
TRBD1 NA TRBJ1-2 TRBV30 CAWKLDRGNYGYTF TGTGCCTGGAAACTGGACAGGGGTAACTATGGCTACACCTTC
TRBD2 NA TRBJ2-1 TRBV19 CASSIEAGGLNEQFF TGTGCCAGTAGTATTGAAGCGGGGGGACTCAATGAGCAGTTCTTC
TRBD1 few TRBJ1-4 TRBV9 CASSAQGVEREKLFF TGTGCCAGCAGCGCTCAGGGGGTGGAGCGCGAAAAACTGTTTTTT
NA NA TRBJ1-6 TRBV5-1 CASSLDRQGADSPLHF TGCGCCAGCAGCTTGGATAGGCAGGGCGCCGATTCACCCCTCCACTTT
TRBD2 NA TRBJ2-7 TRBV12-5 CASGVGLAGDNEQYF TGTGCTAGTGGAGTCGGACTAGCGGGAGACAACGAGCAGTACTTC
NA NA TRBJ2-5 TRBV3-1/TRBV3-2 CASSQDSSQETQYF TGTGCCAGCAGCCAAGACAGTTCACAAGAGACCCAGTACTTC
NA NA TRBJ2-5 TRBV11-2 CASSLGRGRHQETQYF TGTGCCAGCAGCTTAGGGCGGGGAAGACACCAAGAGACCCAGTACTTC
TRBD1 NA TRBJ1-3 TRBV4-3 CASSQDLGGTASGNTIYF TGCGCCAGCAGCCAAGATCTCGGAGGGACAGCCTCTGGAAACACCATATATTTT
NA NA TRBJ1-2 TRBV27 CASSFVGADGYTF TGTGCCAGCAGTTTTGTGGGGGCGGATGGCTACACCTTC
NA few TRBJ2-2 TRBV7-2 CASSPQGAGELFF TGTGCCAGCAGCCCCCAGGGCGCCGGGGAGCTGTTTTTT
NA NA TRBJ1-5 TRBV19 CASSMERNQPQHF TGTGCCAGTAGTATGGAGAGAAATCAGCCCCAGCATTTT
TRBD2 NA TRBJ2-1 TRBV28 CASSLLTSGTLLYNEQFF TGTGCCAGCAGTTTATTAACTAGCGGGACCCTCCTCTACAATGAGCAGTTCTTC
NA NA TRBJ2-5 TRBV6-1 CASSEGSLRRGTQYF TGTGCCAGCAGTGAAGGATCCCTTCGACGAGGGACCCAGTACTTC
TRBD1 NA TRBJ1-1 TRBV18 CASSPWTGANTEAFF TGTGCCAGCTCACCTTGGACAGGGGCGAACACTGAAGCTTTCTTT
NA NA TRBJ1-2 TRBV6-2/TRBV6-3 CASSYSRGSGYTF TGTGCCAGCAGTTACTCACGTGGCTCCGGCTACACCTTC
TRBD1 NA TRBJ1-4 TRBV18 CASSQGQLEKLFF TGTGCCAGCTCGCAGGGACAGCTTGAAAAACTGTTTTTT
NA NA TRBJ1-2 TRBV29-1 CSVDGGALSYGYTF TGCAGCGTTGATGGGGGCGCATTAAGCTATGGCTACACCTTC
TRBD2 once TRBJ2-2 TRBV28 CASSLWGTSGVTGELFF TGTGCCAGCAGTTTATGGGGGACTAGCGGGGTGACCGGGGAGCTGTTTTTT
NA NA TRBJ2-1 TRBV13 CASSHTNSPSYNEQFF TGTGCCAGCAGCCACACTAATTCGCCTTCCTACAATGAGCAGTTCTTC
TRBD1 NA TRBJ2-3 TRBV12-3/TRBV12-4 CASSLDRADTQYF TGTGCCAGCAGTCTTGACAGGGCAGATACGCAGTATTTT
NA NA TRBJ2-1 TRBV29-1 CSVGGVAAVSYNEQFF TGCAGCGTTGGGGGGGTGGCTGCGGTCTCCTACAATGAGCAGTTCTTC
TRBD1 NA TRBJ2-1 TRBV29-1 CSGSAGGADNEQFF TGCAGCGGCTCGGCAGGGGGCGCGGACAATGAGCAGTTCTTC
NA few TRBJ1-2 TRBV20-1 CSSGDGAGYTF TGCAGTTCGGGGGATGGGGCTGGCTACACCTTC
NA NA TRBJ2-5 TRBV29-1 CSVERIRTAYQETQYF TGCAGCGTTGAGAGGATTCGGACAGCCTACCAAGAGACCCAGTACTTC
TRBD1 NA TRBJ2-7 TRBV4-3 CASSQGQGADEQYF TGCGCCAGCAGCCAAGGACAGGGGGCGGACGAGCAGTACTTC
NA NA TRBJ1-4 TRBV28 CASSSGTRGEKLFF TGTGCCAGCAGCTCCGGGACTAGGGGTGAAAAACTGTTTTTT
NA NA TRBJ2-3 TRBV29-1 CSVYVGGFTDTQYF TGCAGCGTCTACGTAGGGGGTTTCACAGATACGCAGTATTTT
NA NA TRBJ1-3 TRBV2 CASNSGGVGNTIYF TGTGCCAGCAATTCGGGAGGGGTCGGAAACACCATATATTTT
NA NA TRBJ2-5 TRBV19 CASSADRLQETQYF TGTGCCAGTAGTGCGGACAGACTACAAGAGACCCAGTACTTC
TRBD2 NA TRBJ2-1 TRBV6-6 CASSGLAGGNEQFF TGTGCCAGCAGCGGACTAGCGGGAGGGAATGAGCAGTTCTTC
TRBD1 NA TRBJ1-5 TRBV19 CASSPGQTNNQPQHF TGTGCCAGTAGTCCGGGACAGACAAACAATCAGCCCCAGCATTTT
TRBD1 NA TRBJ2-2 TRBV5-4 CASSLSQGAGELFF TGTGCCAGCAGCTTATCCCAGGGGGCCGGGGAGCTGTTTTTT
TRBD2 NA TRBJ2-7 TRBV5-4 CASSLGLAGAYEQYF TGTGCCAGCAGCTTGGGACTAGCGGGGGCCTACGAGCAGTACTTC
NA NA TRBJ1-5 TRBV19 CASSRGQPYSNQPQHF TGTGCCAGTAGTCGCGGACAGCCCTATAGCAATCAGCCCCAGCATTTT
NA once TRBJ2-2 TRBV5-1 CASSLLQTGELFF TGCGCCAGCAGCTTGTTACAGACCGGGGAGCTGTTTTTT
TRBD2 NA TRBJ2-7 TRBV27 CASSLGGGDYEQYF TGTGCCAGCAGTTTAGGCGGGGGTGACTACGAGCAGTACTTC
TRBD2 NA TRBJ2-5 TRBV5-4 CASSSLAGGQETQYF TGTGCCAGCAGCTCCCTAGCGGGGGGGCAAGAGACCCAGTACTTC
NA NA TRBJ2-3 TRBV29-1 CSVVSGVSTDTQYF TGCAGCGTAGTTTCCGGGGTTAGCACAGATACGCAGTATTTT
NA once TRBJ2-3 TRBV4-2 CASSQVVRGTDTQYF TGTGCCAGCAGCCAAGTCGTGCGGGGCACAGATACGCAGTATTTT
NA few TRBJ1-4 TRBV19 CASSILQGRGEKLFF TGTGCCAGTAGTATACTCCAGGGGAGGGGAGAAAAACTGTTTTTT
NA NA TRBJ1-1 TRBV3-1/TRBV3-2 CASSHTTEAFF TGTGCCAGCAGCCATACAACTGAAGCTTTCTTT
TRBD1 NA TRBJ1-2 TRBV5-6 CASSLKDREGYGYTF TGTGCCAGCAGTCTGAAGGACAGGGAGGGCTATGGCTACACCTTC
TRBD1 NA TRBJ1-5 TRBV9 CASSAEDRTNQPQHF TGTGCCAGCAGCGCCGAGGACAGGACCAATCAGCCCCAGCATTTT
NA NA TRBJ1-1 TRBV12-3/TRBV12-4 CASEQNTEAFF TGTGCCAGCGAGCAGAACACTGAAGCTTTCTTT
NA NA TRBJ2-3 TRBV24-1 CATSEPTGLGTDTQYF TGTGCCACCAGTGAACCTACAGGGCTGGGAACAGATACGCAGTATTTT
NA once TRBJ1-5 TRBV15 CATSRDLGRGPSNQPQHF TGTGCCACCAGCAGAGATCTGGGGCGCGGCCCCTCTAATCAGCCCCAGCATTTT
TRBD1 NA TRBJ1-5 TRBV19 CASSIKGAEGITIQPQHF TGTGCCAGTAGTATAAAGGGGGCCGAGGGAATCACTATCCAGCCCCAGCATTTT
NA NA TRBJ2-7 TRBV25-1 CASSDPGYEQYF TGTGCCAGCAGTGATCCGGGCTACGAGCAGTACTTC
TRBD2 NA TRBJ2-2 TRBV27 CASSFASAGGVTGELFF TGTGCCAGCAGTTTCGCCTCAGCGGGGGGGGTTACCGGGGAGCTGTTTTTT
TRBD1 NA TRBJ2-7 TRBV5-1 CASAFAGTGGYYEQYF TGCGCCAGCGCCTTCGCTGGGACAGGGGGTTACTACGAGCAGTACTTC
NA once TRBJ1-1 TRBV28 CASSLGTRETFF TGTGCCAGCAGTTTAGGAACACGGGAAACTTTCTTT
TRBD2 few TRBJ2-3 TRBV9 CASSAGGGPDTQYF TGTGCCAGCAGCGCGGGGGGAGGGCCAGATACGCAGTATTTT
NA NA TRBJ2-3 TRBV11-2 CASSLDRVIGGTDTQYF TGTGCCAGCAGCTTAGATCGGGTCATCGGGGGCACAGATACGCAGTATTTT
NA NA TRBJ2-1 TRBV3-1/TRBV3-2 CASSQVSAAYNEQFF TGTGCCAGCAGCCAAGTTTCAGCGGCCTACAATGAGCAGTTCTTC
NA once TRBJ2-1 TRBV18 CASSPGTDSYNEQFF TGTGCCAGCTCACCAGGGACTGACTCCTACAATGAGCAGTTCTTC
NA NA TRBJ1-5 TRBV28 CAASRDSNQPQHF TGTGCCGCAAGCAGGGATAGCAATCAGCCCCAGCATTTT